The entry below describes one TCR beta chain. Its antigen is still unknown. CDR1 and CDR2 (germline): MGHDK, SYGVNS. V was clipped by 1 base and J by 1 base, with 7 bases between them. CDR3 size: 14 residues. The sample comes from a study of T cell repertoires in cytomegalovirus infection. Study overall: CMV infection together with matching HLA type was indicated by public TCR beta signatures. The study, taken as a whole, reports: Across the ex vivo response, the dominant clonotypes were HLA-C-restricted CMV-specific TCR beta clonotypes. Public TCR beta family frequency separated CMV-and-HLA carriers, including in an independent cohort.

One entry per CDR3 protein results from TCRdb running MiXCR on the reads. The sample carries 200,000 or so distinct CDR3 sequences, about 21% recorded once. J is TRBJ1-1 and V is TRBV25-1; D is ambiguous. The sequence derives from a human donor in good health (CMV status not recorded). Some clones in this sample may be carry-over from other donors' samples. Sequencing was performed on PBMCs. CDR3 loop: CASSEWGQNTEAFF. In DNA form, the CDR3 reads TGTGCCAGCAGTGAATGGGGTCAGAACACTGAAGCTTTCTTT.